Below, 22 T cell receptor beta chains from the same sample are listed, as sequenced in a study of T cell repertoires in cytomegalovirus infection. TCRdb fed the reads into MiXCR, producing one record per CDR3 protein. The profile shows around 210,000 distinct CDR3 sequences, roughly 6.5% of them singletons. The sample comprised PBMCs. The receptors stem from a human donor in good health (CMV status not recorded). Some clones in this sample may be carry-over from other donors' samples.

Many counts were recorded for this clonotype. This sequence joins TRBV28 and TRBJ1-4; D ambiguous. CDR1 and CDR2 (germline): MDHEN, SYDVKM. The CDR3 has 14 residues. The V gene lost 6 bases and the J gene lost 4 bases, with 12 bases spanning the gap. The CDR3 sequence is CASRSGLVNEKLFF. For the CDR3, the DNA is TGTGCCAGCAGGTCCGGACTGGTTAATGAAAAACTGTTTTTT.

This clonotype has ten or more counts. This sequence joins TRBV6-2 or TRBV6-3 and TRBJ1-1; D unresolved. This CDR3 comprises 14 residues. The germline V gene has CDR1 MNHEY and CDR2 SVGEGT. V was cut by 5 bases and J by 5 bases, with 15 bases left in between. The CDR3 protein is CASSVDTRGTEAFF. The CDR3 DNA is TGTGCCAGCAGTGTTGACACCCGTGGGACTGAAGCTTTCTTT.

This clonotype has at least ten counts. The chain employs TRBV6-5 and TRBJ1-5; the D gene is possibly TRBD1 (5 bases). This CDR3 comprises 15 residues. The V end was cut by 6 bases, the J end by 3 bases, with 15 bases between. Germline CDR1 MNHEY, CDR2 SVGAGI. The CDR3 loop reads CASSTDRDSNQPQHF. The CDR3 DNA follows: TGTGCCAGCAGCACAGACAGAGACTCCAATCAGCCCCAGCATTTT.

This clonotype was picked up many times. The CDR3 loop reads CASSKKSGGALYNEQFF. The CDR3 DNA sequence: TGTGCCAGTAGTAAAAAGAGCGGGGGGGCCTTGTACAATGAGCAGTTCTTC. The rearrangement links TRBV19 to TRBJ2-1; 10 positions agree with TRBD2. From germline, CDR1 is LNHDA and CDR2 SQIVND (reference sequence). Trimming cost V 4 bases and J 4 bases; bases outside gene matches: 10. This CDR3 region has 17 residues.

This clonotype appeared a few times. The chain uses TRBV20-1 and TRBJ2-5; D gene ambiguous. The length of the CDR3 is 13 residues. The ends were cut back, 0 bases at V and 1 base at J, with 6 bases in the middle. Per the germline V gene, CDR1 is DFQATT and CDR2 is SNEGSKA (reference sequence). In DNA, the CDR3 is TGCAGTGCTAGAGATTACAGCCAAGAGACCCAGTACTTC. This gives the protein CSARDYSQETQYF.

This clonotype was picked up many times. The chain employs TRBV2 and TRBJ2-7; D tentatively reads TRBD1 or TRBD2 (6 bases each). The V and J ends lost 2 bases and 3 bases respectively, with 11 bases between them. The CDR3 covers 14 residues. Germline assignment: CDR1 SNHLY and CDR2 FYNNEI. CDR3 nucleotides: TGTGCCAGCAGTGAATGGGGGGCAGGCTACGAGCAGTACTTC. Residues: CASSEWGAGYEQYF. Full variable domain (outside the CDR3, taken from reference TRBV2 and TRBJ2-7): EPEVTQTPSHQVTQMGQEVILRCVPISNHLYFYWYRQILGQKVEFLVSFYNNEISEKSEIFDDQFSVERPDGSNFTLKIRSTKLEDSAMYFCASSEWGAGYEQYFGPGTRLTVT.

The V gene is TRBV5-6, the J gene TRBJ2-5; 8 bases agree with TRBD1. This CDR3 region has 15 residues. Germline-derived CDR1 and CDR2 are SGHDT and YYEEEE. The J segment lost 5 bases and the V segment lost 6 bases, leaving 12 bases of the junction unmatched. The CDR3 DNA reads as TGTGCCAGCACCAACGGCAGGGGGCGGCATGAGACCCAGTACTTC. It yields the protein CASTNGRGRHETQYF.

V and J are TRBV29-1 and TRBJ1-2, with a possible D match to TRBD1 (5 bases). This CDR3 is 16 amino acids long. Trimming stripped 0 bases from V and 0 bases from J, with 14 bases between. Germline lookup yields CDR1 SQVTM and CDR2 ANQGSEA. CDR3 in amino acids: CSVEDPRDFTNYGYTF. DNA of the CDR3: TGCAGCGTTGAAGATCCCCGGGACTTCACTAACTATGGCTACACCTTC.

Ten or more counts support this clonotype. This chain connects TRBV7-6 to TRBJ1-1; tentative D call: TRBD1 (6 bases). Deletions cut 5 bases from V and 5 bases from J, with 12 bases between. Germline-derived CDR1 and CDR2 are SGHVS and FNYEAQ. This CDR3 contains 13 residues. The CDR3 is CASSRNRDTEAFF. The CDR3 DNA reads TGTGCCAGCAGCCGAAACAGGGATACTGAAGCTTTCTTT.

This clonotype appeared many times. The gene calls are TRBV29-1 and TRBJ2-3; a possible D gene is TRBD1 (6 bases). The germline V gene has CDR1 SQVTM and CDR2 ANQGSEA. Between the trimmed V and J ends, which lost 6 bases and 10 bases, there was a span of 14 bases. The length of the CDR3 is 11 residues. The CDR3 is CSVPVGAAQYF. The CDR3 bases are TGCAGCGTACCGGTGGGGGCTGCGCAGTATTTT.

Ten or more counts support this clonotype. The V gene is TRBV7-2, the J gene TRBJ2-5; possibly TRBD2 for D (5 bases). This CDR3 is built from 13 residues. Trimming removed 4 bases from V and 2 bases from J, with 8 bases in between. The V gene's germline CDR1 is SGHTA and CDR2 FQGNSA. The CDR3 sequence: CASSYRGQETQYF. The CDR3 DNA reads TGTGCCAGCAGCTACCGGGGACAAGAGACCCAGTACTTC.

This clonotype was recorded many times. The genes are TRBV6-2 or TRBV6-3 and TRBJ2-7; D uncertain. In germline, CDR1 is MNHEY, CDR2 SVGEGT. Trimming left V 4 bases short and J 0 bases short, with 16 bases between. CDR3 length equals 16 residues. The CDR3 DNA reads TGTGCCAGCAGTTGGTATCGGCCGCGTCCCTCCTACGAGCAGTACTTC. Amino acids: CASSWYRPRPSYEQYF.

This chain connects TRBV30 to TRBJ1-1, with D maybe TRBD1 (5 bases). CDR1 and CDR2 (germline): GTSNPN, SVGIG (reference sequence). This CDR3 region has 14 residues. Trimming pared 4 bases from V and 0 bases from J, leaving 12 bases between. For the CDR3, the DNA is TGTGCCTGGAATGTAAAGGGGATGAACACTGAAGCTTTCTTT. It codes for CAWNVKGMNTEAFF.

The CDR3 reads CASSYTPDTGELFF. CDR3 nucleotide sequence: TGTGCCAGCAGTTACACGCCAGACACCGGGGAGCTGTTTTTT. V and J are TRBV6-2 or TRBV6-3 and TRBJ2-2; D unresolved. Trimming shortened V by 2 bases and J by 3 bases, and 7 bases separated the two germline ends. The CDR3 consists of 14 residues. Germline V gene sequence: CDR1 MNHEY, CDR2 SVGEGT.

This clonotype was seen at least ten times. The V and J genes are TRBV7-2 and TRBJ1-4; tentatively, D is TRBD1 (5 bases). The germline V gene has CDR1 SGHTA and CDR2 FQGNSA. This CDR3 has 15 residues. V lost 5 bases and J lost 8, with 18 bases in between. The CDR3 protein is CASSLAGREHEKLFF. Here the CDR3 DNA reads TGTGCCAGCAGCCTGGCGGGCAGGGAGCACGAAAAACTGTTTTTT.

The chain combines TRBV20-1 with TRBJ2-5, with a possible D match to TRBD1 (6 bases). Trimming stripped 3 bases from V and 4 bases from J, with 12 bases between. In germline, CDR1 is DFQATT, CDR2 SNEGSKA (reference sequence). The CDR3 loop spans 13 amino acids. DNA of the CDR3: TGCAGTGCTAGCACAGGGTTTGTAGAGACCCAGTACTTC. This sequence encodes CSASTGFVETQYF.

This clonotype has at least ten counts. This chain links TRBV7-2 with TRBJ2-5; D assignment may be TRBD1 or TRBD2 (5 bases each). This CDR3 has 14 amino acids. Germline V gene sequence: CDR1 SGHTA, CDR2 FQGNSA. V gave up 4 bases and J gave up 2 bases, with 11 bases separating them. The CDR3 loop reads CASSWDGVQETQYF. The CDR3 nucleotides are TGTGCCAGCAGCTGGGACGGAGTTCAAGAGACCCAGTACTTC.

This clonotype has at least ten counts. The CDR3 region has the DNA TGCAGTGCTAGACCCGGCGAGGGGGGGTGGACTGAAGCTTTCTTT. Protein sequence: CSARPGEGGWTEAFF. The V gene is TRBV20-1, the J gene TRBJ1-1; a weak D match, TRBD1 (6 bases). CDR1 and CDR2 from the germline V gene are DFQATT and SNEGSKA (reference sequence). The CDR3 extends over 15 amino acids. Trimming stripped 2 bases from V and 5 bases from J, with 18 bases between.

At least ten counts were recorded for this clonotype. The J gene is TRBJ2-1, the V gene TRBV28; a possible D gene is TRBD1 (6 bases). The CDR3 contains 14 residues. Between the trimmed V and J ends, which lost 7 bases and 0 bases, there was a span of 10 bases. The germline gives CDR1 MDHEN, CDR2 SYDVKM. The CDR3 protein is CASTDRYSYNEQFF. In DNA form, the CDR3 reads TGTGCCAGCACCGACAGGTACTCCTACAATGAGCAGTTCTTC.

CDR3 in amino acids: CASSRLAGPHEQYF. The CDR3 DNA sequence: TGTGCCAGCAGCCGACTAGCGGGGCCTCACGAGCAGTACTTC. V usage is TRBV7-3 and J usage is TRBJ2-7, with 11 bases that match TRBD2. After removal of 5 bases from V and 5 bases from J, the junction contained 5 bases not matched to a gene. The CDR3 has 14 amino acids. Germline V CDR1 and CDR2: SGHTA, FQGTGA.

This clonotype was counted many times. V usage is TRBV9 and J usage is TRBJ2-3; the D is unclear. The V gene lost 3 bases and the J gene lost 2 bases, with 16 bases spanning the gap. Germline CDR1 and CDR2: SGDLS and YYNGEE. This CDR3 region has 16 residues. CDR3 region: CASSALGRADTDTQYF. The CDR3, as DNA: TGTGCCAGCAGCGCCCTGGGCCGGGCGGACACAGATACGCAGTATTTT.

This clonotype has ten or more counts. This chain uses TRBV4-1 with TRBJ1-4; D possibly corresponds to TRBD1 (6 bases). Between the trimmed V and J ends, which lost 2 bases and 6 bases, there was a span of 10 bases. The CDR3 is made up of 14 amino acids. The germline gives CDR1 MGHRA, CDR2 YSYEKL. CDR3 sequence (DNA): TGCGCCAGCAGCCAATGGAGGGGGTATGAAAAACTGTTTTTT. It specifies CASSQWRGYEKLFF.